The rows below give T cell receptor beta chains drawn from one sample of a study of Graves' ophthalmopathy and Graves' hyperthyroidism. TCRdb fed the multiplex PCR reads into MiXCR, producing one record per CDR3 protein. The sample has 500,000 to 800,000 distinct CDR3 sequences, roughly two fifths seen once. Sequences were obtained from peripheral blood. The receptors here all came from an adult man with Graves' ophthalmopathy. CDR3s include the opening cysteine and the closing phenylalanine or tryptophan. The D gene is left open where the match is weak. The size field is filled for only some rows; it gives once, few, many or a size class.

V gene: TRBV30
clone size: few
J gene: TRBJ1-4
D gene: -
CDR3 DNA: TGTGCCTGGAGTGCCTCCCTCATGGTAGAAAAACTGTTTTTT
CDR3 protein: CAWSASLMVEKLFF

V gene: TRBV29-1
clone size: -
J gene: TRBJ2-2
D gene: TRBD2
CDR3 DNA: TGCAGCGTGAGCGGGGAGTCCGGGGAGCTGTTTTTT
CDR3 protein: CSVSGESGELFF

V gene: TRBV5-8
clone size: -
J gene: TRBJ2-6
D gene: -
CDR3 DNA: TGTGCCAGCATCCTCGGGGGATCTGGGGCCAACGTCCTGACTTTC
CDR3 protein: CASILGGSGANVLTF

V gene: TRBV24-1
clone size: -
J gene: TRBJ2-2
D gene: -
CDR3 DNA: TGTGCCAGCAGTTTATTTACATACACCGGGGAGCTGTTTTTT
CDR3 protein: CASSLFTYTGELFF

V gene: TRBV7-8
clone size: -
J gene: TRBJ2-7
D gene: -
CDR3 DNA: TGTGCCAGCAGCTTAGCGGCGCCCGGGGGTCGTGGCGAGCAGTACTTC
CDR3 protein: CASSLAAPGGRGEQYF

V gene: TRBV12-3/TRBV12-4
clone size: few
J gene: TRBJ1-3
D gene: -
CDR3 DNA: TGTGCCAGCAGCCTAAGGGGGGGTTACTCTGGAAACACCATATATTTT
CDR3 protein: CASSLRGGYSGNTIYF

V gene: TRBV7-3
clone size: -
J gene: TRBJ2-2
D gene: TRBD2
CDR3 DNA: TGTGCCAGCAGCGGCGGGGGGGCCACCGGGGAGCTGTTTTTT
CDR3 protein: CASSGGGATGELFF

V gene: TRBV25-1
clone size: -
J gene: TRBJ1-6
D gene: TRBD1
CDR3 DNA: TGTGCCTGGAGCATGGACAGGGCTTCACCCCTCCACTTT
CDR3 protein: CAWSMDRASPLHF

V gene: TRBV5-6
clone size: few
J gene: TRBJ2-7
D gene: TRBD1
CDR3 DNA: TGTGCCAGCAGCTTTTACAGGGGCCCCTACGAGCAGTACTTC
CDR3 protein: CASSFYRGPYEQYF

V gene: TRBV7-2
clone size: many
J gene: TRBJ1-2
D gene: -
CDR3 DNA: TGTGCCAGCAGCTTATCCCCCGCCCAACTATATGGCTACACCTTC
CDR3 protein: CASSLSPAQLYGYTF

V gene: TRBV7-8
clone size: few
J gene: TRBJ2-5
D gene: TRBD2
CDR3 DNA: TGTGCCAGCTGCTTTCTCGGACTAGCGTCAGAGACCCAGTACTTC
CDR3 protein: CASCFLGLASETQYF

V gene: TRBV4-1
clone size: many
J gene: TRBJ1-5
D gene: TRBD1
CDR3 DNA: TGCGCCAGCAGCCAAGATCGACAGGGGTATCAGCCCCAGCATTTT
CDR3 protein: CASSQDRQGYQPQHF

V gene: TRBV7-9
clone size: many
J gene: TRBJ2-2
D gene: -
CDR3 DNA: TGTGCCAGCAGCATACAGGGTTCCGGGGAGCTGTTTTTT
CDR3 protein: CASSIQGSGELFF

V gene: TRBV5-1
clone size: -
J gene: TRBJ2-7
D gene: TRBD2
CDR3 DNA: TGCGCCAGCAGCTTCCAAGATAGCGGGAGATCGTACGAGCAGTACTTC
CDR3 protein: CASSFQDSGRSYEQYF

V gene: TRBV5-1
clone size: many
J gene: TRBJ2-2
D gene: -
CDR3 DNA: TGCGCCAGCACTCCAGGACGGGATAACACCGGGGAGCTGTTTTTT
CDR3 protein: CASTPGRDNTGELFF

V gene: TRBV29-1
clone size: -
J gene: TRBJ1-5
D gene: -
CDR3 DNA: TGCAGCGTTGAGGGGACATCCGGCGATCAGCCCCAGCATTTT
CDR3 protein: CSVEGTSGDQPQHF

V gene: TRBV10-3
clone size: few
J gene: TRBJ2-1
D gene: TRBD2
CDR3 DNA: TGTGCCATCTTATCTAGCGGGACCGGGAATGAGCAGTTCTTC
CDR3 protein: CAILSSGTGNEQFF

V gene: TRBV5-7
clone size: many
J gene: TRBJ2-5
D gene: TRBD2
CDR3 DNA: TGTGCCAGCAGCCCGGTGCGCGGACTAGGAGAGACCCAGTACTTC
CDR3 protein: CASSPVRGLGETQYF

V gene: TRBV7-9
clone size: -
J gene: TRBJ1-1
D gene: -
CDR3 DNA: TGTGCCAGCAGCCTACCCTCGAGCACTGAAGCTTTCTTT
CDR3 protein: CASSLPSSTEAFF

V gene: TRBV12-3/TRBV12-4
clone size: many
J gene: TRBJ2-5
D gene: -
CDR3 DNA: TGTGCCAGCAACCAGGGGTCTAAAGAGACCCAGTACTTC
CDR3 protein: CASNQGSKETQYF

V gene: TRBV24-1
clone size: few
J gene: TRBJ2-2
D gene: -
CDR3 DNA: TGTGCCATACAGGGAGCGAACACCGGGGAGCTGTTTTTT
CDR3 protein: CAIQGANTGELFF

V gene: TRBV15
clone size: -
J gene: TRBJ1-2
D gene: TRBD1
CDR3 DNA: TGTGCCACCAGCAGAGATAAGGGGGCAGTTAACTATGGCTACACCTTC
CDR3 protein: CATSRDKGAVNYGYTF

V gene: TRBV7-3
clone size: few
J gene: TRBJ2-1
D gene: TRBD2
CDR3 DNA: TGTGCCAGCAGTCCAAGCGGGGGGGCCTACAATGAGCAGTTCTTC
CDR3 protein: CASSPSGGAYNEQFF

V gene: TRBV20-1
clone size: few
J gene: TRBJ2-5
D gene: -
CDR3 DNA: TGCAGTGCTAGAGAGGAGCTCCAAGAGACCCAGTACTTC
CDR3 protein: CSAREELQETQYF

V gene: TRBV20-1
clone size: -
J gene: TRBJ1-2
D gene: TRBD1
CDR3 DNA: TGCAGTGCTAGAGATCCGGGGACAGGGAGGGTTTATGGCTACACCTTC
CDR3 protein: CSARDPGTGRVYGYTF